This T cell receptor (beta chain) was recovered during a study of cytomegalovirus exposure and HLA in healthy donors. Details on this clone: Its antigen is currently unknown.

Study outcomes and limitations: Cytomegalovirus association was assigned to over 150 TCR beta chains. Earlier findings revealed that most TCR beta V segments proved productive either about 90% or about 30% of the time.

The PCR made use of 60 Vbeta and 13 Jbeta primers. Libraries were prepared by immunoSEQ multiplex PCR; TCRdb keeps only in-frame clonotypes and omits some of them. The data show 250,000 to 350,000 clones, with 86% seen just once and roughly 4% held by the top ten. V lost 4 bases, J lost 2 bases, and 3 bases lay in between. CDR1 is SGHRS, CDR2 YFSETQ, per germline. CDR3 size: 11 residues. The sequence was collected from a man aged 40-50 years in good health and CMV-seropositive. The genes are TRBV5-1 and TRBJ2-5; no firm D call. The material sequenced was PBMCs. The CDR3 nucleotides are TGCGCCAGCAGCGTACAAGAGACCCAGTACTTC. Encoded protein: CASSVQETQYF.